The clone carrying this TCR beta chain was detected only a few times. Its matching antigen is unknown. These data originate in a study of regulatory T cells in long-lasting Graves disease. Study-wide points: Owing to a sample size that was small, accuracy may have been reduced.

Construction of the TCR beta libraries employed iRepertoire HTBI primers in conjunction with Arm-PCR of CDR3 regions. A single record per CDR3 protein comes from TCRdb applying MiXCR to the multiplex PCR reads. Among roughly 320,000 distinct CDR3 sequences, 16% were seen once, and the ten largest hold just under 30%. Documented time point: newly diagnosed GD, antithyroid drugs for less than 3 months. PBMC RNA served as the TCR library source. These data were likewise used in another study, on T cells in Graves' hyperthyroidism and ophthalmopathy. That paper states: Blood samples included most of the expanded thyroid clonotypes exceeding 0.001.

The specimen was peripheral blood mononuclear cells (PBMCs), collected at new diagnosis, from a patient treated with antithyroid drugs. The sequence was collected from a man between 35 and 55 years old with Graves disease.

CDR3 sequence: CATSDPTSGGAYTQYF. The CDR3 DNA reads as TGTGCCACCAGTGACCCCACTAGCGGGGGGGCTTATACGCAGTATTTT. The V call is TRBV24-1, the J call TRBJ2-3; TRBD2 matches 13 bases. The CDR3 spans 16 residues. The ends lost 4 bases at V and 7 bases at J; junction bases unmatched: 7. Per the germline V gene, CDR1 is KGHDR and CDR2 is SFDVKD.